The clone carrying this T cell receptor beta chain showed up just a few times. Antigen: not known. This record belongs to a study of T cells after yellow fever vaccination. General observations from the study: After the booster, nearly 98% of CD4 and about 90% of CD8 primary-response clones were re-detected.

Deletions cut 5 bases from V and 3 bases from J, with 11 bases between. CDR1 and CDR2 (germline): SQVTM, ANQGSEA. The CDR3 is made up of 13 amino acids. The authors made TCR cDNA by 5'RACE template switching, adding a universal primer site and UMIs. MiXCR was run by TCRdb on the 5' RACE reads, yielding one entry per CDR3 protein. This table has fewer than 500,000 distinct CDR3 sequences, roughly a sixth appearing once. The receptor was derived from a man aged 18 to 30 who received the YFV17D yellow fever vaccine. The sequences come from PBMCs, collected before the yellow fever booster vaccination. This rearrangement joins TRBV29-1 to TRBJ2-1; D tentatively fits TRBD1 or TRBD2 (6 bases each). CDR3 sequence (DNA): TGCAGCGTTCGGGGGCGTCTCTACAATGAGCAGTTCTTC. Residues: CSVRGRLYNEQFF.